This TCR beta chain was captured by sequencing in a study of cytomegalovirus exposure and HLA in healthy donors. PCR involved 60 Vbeta and 13 Jbeta primers. Produced via immunoSEQ multiplex PCR; TCRdb's table is partial and in-frame only. The profile shows roughly 97,000 clones, 78% of them singletons. This CDR3 has 14 amino acids. V lost 7 bases and J 6 bases, leaving 16 bases between the germline ends. Germline CDR1 is LNHDA and CDR2 is SQIVND (reference sequence). Only one count was recorded for this clone. The sample taken for sequencing was PBMCs. V usage is TRBV19 and J usage is TRBJ1-5; the D gene is possibly TRBD1 (5 bases). This clonotype originated in a middle-aged woman in good health and CMV-seronegative. The CDR3: CASTPSREGQPQHF. CDR3 coding DNA: TGTGCCAGTACCCCCTCCAGGGAGGGTCAGCCCCAGCATTTT.